This TCR beta chain came from a study of blood T cells in healthy people across ages. Using a J-beta primer mix together with a sample-barcoded 5' primer, a second PCR was run for roughly 6 to 11 cycles. Tags on each cDNA molecule came from a template-switch adaptor with 12 random nucleotides. TCRdb re-called the 5' RACE reads through MiXCR, storing one row per CDR3 protein. The sample lists 600,000 or so distinct CDR3 sequences; roughly 21% were seen once. Broader study findings: Age showed a roughly linear inverse relationship with TCR beta diversity per million T cells.

Remarks on this clonotype: Its antigen is not identified.

This CDR3 spans 12 amino acids. After removal of 8 bases from V and 4 bases from J, the junction contained 4 bases not matched to a gene. The germline V gene encodes CDR1 MNHNS and CDR2 SASEGT. The donors, healthy Caucasians from Russia, were aged roughly 6 to 90. Each sample had at least 7 million PBMCs isolated. The sequence derives from a man aged 70 or older in good health. Sequences were obtained from blood. V and J are TRBV6-1 and TRBJ2-7, with TRBD2 identical over 8 bases. The CDR3 nucleotides are TGTGCCAGCGGACTAGCCGCATACGAGCAGTACTTC. Translation gives CASGLAAYEQYF.